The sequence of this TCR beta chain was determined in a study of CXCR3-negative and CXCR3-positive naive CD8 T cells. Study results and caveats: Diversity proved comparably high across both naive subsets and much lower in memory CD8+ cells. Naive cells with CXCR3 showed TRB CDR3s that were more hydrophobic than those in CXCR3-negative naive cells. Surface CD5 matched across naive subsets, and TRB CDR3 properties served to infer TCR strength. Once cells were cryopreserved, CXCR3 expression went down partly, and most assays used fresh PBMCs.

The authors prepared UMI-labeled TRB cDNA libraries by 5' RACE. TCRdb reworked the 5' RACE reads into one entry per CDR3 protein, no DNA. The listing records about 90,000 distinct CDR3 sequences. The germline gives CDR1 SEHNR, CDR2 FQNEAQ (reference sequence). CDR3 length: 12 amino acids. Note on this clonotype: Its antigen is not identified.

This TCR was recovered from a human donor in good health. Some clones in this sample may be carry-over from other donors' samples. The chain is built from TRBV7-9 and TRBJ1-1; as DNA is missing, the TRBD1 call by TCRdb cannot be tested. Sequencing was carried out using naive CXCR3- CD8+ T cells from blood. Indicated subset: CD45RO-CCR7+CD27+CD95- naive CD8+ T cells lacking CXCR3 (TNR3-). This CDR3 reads CASSLDRPEAFF. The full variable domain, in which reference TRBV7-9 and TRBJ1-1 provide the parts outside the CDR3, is DTGVSQNPRHKITKRGQNVTFRCDPISEHNRLYWYRQTLGQGPEFLTYFQNEAQLEKSRLLSDRFSAERPKGSFSTLEIQRTEQGDSAMYLCASSLDRPEAFFGQGTRLTVV.